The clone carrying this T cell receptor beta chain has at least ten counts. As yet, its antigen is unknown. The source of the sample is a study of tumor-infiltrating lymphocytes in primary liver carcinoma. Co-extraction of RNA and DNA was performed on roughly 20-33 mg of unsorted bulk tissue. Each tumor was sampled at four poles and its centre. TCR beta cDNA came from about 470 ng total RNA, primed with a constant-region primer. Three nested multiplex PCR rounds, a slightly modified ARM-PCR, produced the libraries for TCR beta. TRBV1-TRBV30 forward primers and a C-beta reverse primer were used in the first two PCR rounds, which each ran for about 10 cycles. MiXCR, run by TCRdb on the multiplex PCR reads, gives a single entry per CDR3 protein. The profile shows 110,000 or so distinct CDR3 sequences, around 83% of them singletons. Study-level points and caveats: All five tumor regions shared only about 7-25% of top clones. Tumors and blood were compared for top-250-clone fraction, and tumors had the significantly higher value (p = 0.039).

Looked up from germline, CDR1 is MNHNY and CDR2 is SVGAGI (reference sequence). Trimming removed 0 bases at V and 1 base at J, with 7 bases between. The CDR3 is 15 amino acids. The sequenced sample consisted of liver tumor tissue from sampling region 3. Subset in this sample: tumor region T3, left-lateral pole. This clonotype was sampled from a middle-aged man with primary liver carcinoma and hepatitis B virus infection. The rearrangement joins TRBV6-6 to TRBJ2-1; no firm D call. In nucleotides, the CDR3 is TGTGCCAGCAGTTACTCGACTGGTTCCTACAATGAGCAGTTCTTC. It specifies CASSYSTGSYNEQFF.